These 32 T cell receptor beta chains share one sample of origin, sequenced in a study of technical replicates of blood from several donors. The repertoire was sequenced with immunoSEQ multiplex PCR; TCRdb's copy has only in-frame clones and lacks some. The sample holds 56,000 or so clones, about 95% seen once. The sample comprised PBMCs. The receptors originated from a human donor in good health. Some clones in this sample may be carry-over from other donors' samples.

The chain combines TRBV5-4 with TRBJ2-6, with D tentatively TRBD2 (5 bases). The CDR3 has 14 residues. Germline CDR1 is SGHNT and CDR2 is YYREEE (reference sequence). V was shortened by 4 bases and J by 8 bases, with 13 bases between the two germline ends. The CDR3 is CASSPQLGTNVLTF. The CDR3 DNA follows: TGTGCCAGCAGCCCACAACTAGGGACCAACGTCCTGACTTTC.

The chain links TRBV30 to TRBJ2-1, with 12 bases identical to TRBD2. The CDR3 totals 17 residues. The junction had 8 bases not matched to a gene; V was cut back by 1 base and J by 4 bases. The germline gives CDR1 GTSNPN, CDR2 SVGIG (reference sequence). The CDR3, as DNA: TGTGCCTGGAGTGGATCGGCTAGCGGGAGGGATTACAATGAGCAGTTCTTC. Its translation: CAWSGSASGRDYNEQFF. The variable domain in full, completed from reference TRBV30 and TRBJ2-1, reads SQTIHQWPATLVQPVGSPLSLECTVEGTSNPNLYWYRQAAGRGLQLLFYSVGIGQISSEVPQNLSASRPQDRQFILSSKKLLLSDSGFYLCAWSGSASGRDYNEQFFGPGTRLTVL.

The chain carries TRBV7-9 and TRBJ2-2; D gene ambiguous. This CDR3 contains 13 residues. Per germline, CDR1 SEHNR and CDR2 FQNEAQ (reference sequence). With 5 bases removed from V and 8 bases from J, the gap between germline ends came to 12 bases. The chain's CDR3 is CASSKSNKGELFF. As DNA, the CDR3 is TGTGCCAGCAGCAAATCGAACAAAGGGGAGCTGTTTTTT.

The rearrangement uses TRBV4-3 and TRBJ2-7; a possible D gene is TRBD2 (5 bases). V shed 0 bases and J shed 3 bases, with 12 bases lying between them. In germline, CDR1 is LGHNA, CDR2 YSLEER. CDR3 length: 15 residues. CDR3 nucleotide sequence: TGCGCCAGCAGCCAAGACCGAACGGGGTTCTACGAGCAGTACTTC. It is translated as CASSQDRTGFYEQYF.

V is TRBV6-5 and J is TRBJ1-1; a possible D gene is TRBD1 (6 bases). Germline assignment: CDR1 MNHEY and CDR2 SVGAGI. The CDR3 sequence is 15 residues long. V lost 6 bases and J lost 0, with 14 bases in between. CDR3 in amino acids: CASSSTGFVNTEAFF. The CDR3 bases are TGTGCCAGCAGCTCTACAGGGTTCGTGAACACTGAAGCTTTCTTT.

The chain uses TRBV30 and TRBJ1-2; 8 nucleotides line up with TRBD1. CDR1 is GTSNPN and CDR2 is SVGIG in the germline V gene (reference sequence). The J segment lost 4 bases and the V segment lost 7 bases, leaving 5 bases of the junction unmatched. The length of the CDR3 is 12 residues. The CDR3 loop reads CAYPGQVYGYTF. CDR3 DNA sequence: TGTGCCTACCCGGGACAGGTCTATGGCTACACCTTC.

The rearrangement uses TRBV4-3 and TRBJ2-5; weak D call: TRBD1 (5 bases). Germline V lookup: CDR1 LGHNA, CDR2 YSLEER. V gave up 1 base and J gave up 1 base, with 10 bases separating them. The CDR3 has 15 residues. CDR3 DNA: TGCGCCAGCAGCCAAGTGTGGCAGGGCCAAGAGACCCAGTACTTC. Translation gives CASSQVWQGQETQYF.

The genes are TRBV4-1 and TRBJ2-1; 8 positions match TRBD2. Germline V gene sequence: CDR1 MGHRA, CDR2 YSYEKL. The V segment lost 0 bases and the J segment 14 bases; nucleotides outside the gene matches: 6. This CDR3 comprises 13 residues. This CDR3 is CASSQDLRGGEFF. For the CDR3, the DNA is TGCGCCAGCAGCCAAGATCTCCGGGGGGGCGAGTTCTTC.

This rearrangement joins TRBV5-1 to TRBJ2-5, with TRBD2 as a possible D gene (6 bases). CDR1 SGHRS and CDR2 YFSETQ come from the germline V gene. Trimming left V 1 base short and J 5 bases short, with 9 bases between. This CDR3 has 13 residues. The CDR3 region is CASSLSGVETQYF. Here the CDR3 DNA reads TGCGCCAGCAGCTTGTCGGGGGTGGAGACCCAGTACTTC. The variable domain in full, with the rest retrieved from reference TRBV5-1 and TRBJ2-5, is KAGVTQTPRYLIKTRGQQVTLSCSPISGHRSVSWYQQTPGQGLQFLFEYFSETQRNKGNFPGRFSGRQFSNSRSEMNVSTLELGDSALYLCASSLSGVETQYFGPGTRLLVL.

V is TRBV7-2 and J is TRBJ1-1; 10 bases align to TRBD1. The germline CDR1 and CDR2 sequences are SGHTA and FQGNSA. The CDR3 contains 15 residues. Unmatched junction bases numbered 7, after V lost 5 bases and J lost 4 bases. DNA for the CDR3: TGTGCCAGCAGCCCGACAGGGGGCTGGGGCACTGAAGCTTTCTTT. Protein sequence: CASSPTGGWGTEAFF.

This clone was recorded once. The rearrangement joins TRBV6-1 to TRBJ1-1; 7 nucleotides line up with TRBD1. The CDR3 loop spans 13 amino acids. With V trimmed by 8 bases and J by 2 bases, 5 bases remained unmatched. Looked up from germline, CDR1 is MNHNS and CDR2 is SASEGT. The CDR3 sequence is CASSRQGNTEAFF. CDR3 nucleotides: TGTGCCAGCTCGCGACAGGGAAACACTGAAGCTTTCTTT.

This CDR3 reads CASPQGEQYF. In nucleotides, the CDR3 is TGCGCCAGTCCGCAGGGTGAGCAGTACTTC. The genes are TRBV4-3 and TRBJ2-7; a weak D match, TRBD1 (5 bases). Trimming pared 9 bases from V and 7 bases from J, leaving 10 bases between. The CDR3 has 10 amino acids. CDR1 is LGHNA and CDR2 is YSLEER in the germline V gene.

The chain links TRBV5-4 to TRBJ1-6; no clear D. Germline V CDR1 and CDR2: SGHNT, YYREEE (reference sequence). V lost 1 base, J lost 10 bases, and 15 bases lay in between. The CDR3 consists of 15 residues. The CDR3 loop reads CASSLRTPAGSPLHF. The CDR3, as DNA: TGTGCCAGCAGCTTGAGGACTCCTGCGGGATCACCCCTCCACTTT.

J is TRBJ2-7 and V is TRBV6-6, with D perhaps matching TRBD1 (5 bases). The germline CDR1 and CDR2 sequences are MNHNY and SVGAGI (reference sequence). With 5 bases removed from V and 7 bases from J, the gap between germline ends came to 24 bases. CDR3 size: 16 residues. CDR3 nucleotide sequence: TGTGCCAGCAGTACAGATGCAGGGATGGCTATTGGGGAGCAGTACTTC. This encodes CASSTDAGMAIGEQYF.

The chain links TRBV7-9 to TRBJ2-7, with 7 bases identical to TRBD1. Germline trimming cut 5 bases from V and 2 bases from J; bases unmatched to any gene: 6. Per the germline V gene, CDR1 is SEHNR and CDR2 is FQNEAQ (reference sequence). CDR3 size: 14 residues. CDR3 in DNA: TGTGCCAGCAGCGCAGGGGGTCAAGCCTACGAGCAGTACTTC. Translation gives CASSAGGQAYEQYF. Together with reference TRBV7-9 and TRBJ2-7, the CDR3 gives the full variable domain: DTGVSQNPRHKITKRGQNVTFRCDPISEHNRLYWYRQTLGQGPEFLTYFQNEAQLEKSRLLSDRFSAERPKGSFSTLEIQRTEQGDSAMYLCASSAGGQAYEQYFGPGTRLTVT.

This clone was detected only a few times. The V gene is TRBV4-2, the J gene TRBJ1-2, with 7 bases matching TRBD1. Germline-derived CDR1 and CDR2 are LGHNA and YNFKEQ. This CDR3 has 14 amino acids. V lost 4 bases, J lost 4 bases, and 6 bases stayed unmatched. CDR3 nucleotides: TGTGCCAGCAGCCCCGGACAGGCAAGCTATGGCTACACCTTC. This gives the protein CASSPGQASYGYTF.

The count of this clone is one. The chain combines TRBV10-3 with TRBJ2-7; D possibly corresponds to TRBD2 (6 bases). The CDR3 consists of 13 residues. V was cut by 2 bases and J by 4 bases, with 9 bases left in between. Per germline, CDR1 ENHRY and CDR2 SYGVKD. CDR3 bases: TGTGCCATCAGTGAGGACGGGAGATACGAGCAGTACTTC. Its protein is CAISEDGRYEQYF.

This clone has only one observation. V and J are TRBV6-5 and TRBJ1-4; D may be TRBD1 (6 bases). This CDR3 is 16 amino acids long. V dropped 0 bases and J dropped 3 bases, with 11 bases sitting between them. CDR1 and CDR2 from the germline V gene are MNHEY and SVGAGI. CDR3 region: CASSYSGGRSNEKLFF. CDR3 bases: TGTGCCAGCAGTTACTCCGGGGGGCGATCTAATGAAAAACTGTTTTTT.

The chain joins TRBV7-3 to TRBJ2-5, with 8 nucleotides matching TRBD1. The CDR3 extends over 18 amino acids. Germline V gene data show CDR1 as SGHTA and CDR2 as FQGTGA. Germline trimming cut 4 bases from V and 2 bases from J; bases unmatched to any gene: 15. This chain's CDR3 is CASSSTSNDRGIQETQYF. In nucleotides, the CDR3 is TGTGCCAGCAGCTCCACCTCTAACGACAGGGGAATTCAAGAGACCCAGTACTTC.

The chain is built from TRBV4-1 and TRBJ2-3, with 9 bases matching TRBD2. The CDR3 covers 15 residues. Trimming cost V 4 bases and J 4 bases; bases outside gene matches: 6. Germline V gives CDR1 MGHRA, CDR2 YSYEKL. DNA for the CDR3: TGCGCCAGCAGCCCCTATAGCGGGGGAGCAGATACGCAGTATTTT. Its protein product is CASSPYSGGADTQYF.

V is TRBV7-2 and J is TRBJ1-5; TRBD1 matches 8 bases. This CDR3 has 16 residues. Losses at the gene ends were 5 bases for V and 0 bases for J; bases not matched to a gene: 6. From germline, CDR1 is SGHTA and CDR2 FQGNSA. CDR3 sequence: CASSGEGTGSNQPQHF. CDR3 in DNA: TGTGCCAGCAGCGGCGAGGGGACAGGTAGCAATCAGCCCCAGCATTTT.

The CDR3 loop reads CASSQSRGVAYNEQFF. CDR3 coding DNA: TGTGCCAGTAGCCAATCACGGGGGGTCGCCTACAATGAGCAGTTCTTC. The chain joins TRBV19 to TRBJ2-1; 7 bases match TRBD2. CDR1 and CDR2 from the germline V gene are LNHDA and SQIVND (reference sequence). The V and J ends lost 6 bases and 2 bases, in that order; junction bases with no gene match: 10. The CDR3 is 16 amino acids.

Only one count was recorded for this clone. The chain recombines TRBV4-1 with TRBJ1-5; no firm D call. CDR1 and CDR2 from the germline V gene are MGHRA and YSYEKL. The V gene lost 1 base and the J gene lost 4 bases, with 14 bases spanning the gap. The CDR3 spans 16 residues. The CDR3 DNA reads as TGCGCCAGCAGCCAAGGCGGCCCTGCTCCTAATCAGCCCCAGCATTTT. It encodes CASSQGGPAPNQPQHF.

The chain couples TRBV20-1 to TRBJ1-2, with D tentatively TRBD1 (6 bases). The CDR3 is 10 amino acids. Germline values: CDR1 DFQATT, CDR2 SNEGSKA (reference sequence). Trimming removed 3 bases from V and 8 bases from J, with 7 bases in between. CDR3 loop: CSASQGGYTF. In nucleotides, the CDR3 is TGCAGTGCTAGCCAGGGGGGCTACACCTTC.

The rearrangement joins TRBV25-1 to TRBJ1-6, with D maybe TRBD1 (5 bases). V gave up 8 bases and J gave up 6 bases, with 11 bases separating them. CDR1 is MGHDK and CDR2 is SYGVNS in the germline V gene. This CDR3 is 13 amino acids long. In nucleotides, the CDR3 is TGTGCCAGCTCCGCCCAGGGTAATTCACCCCTCCACTTT. Translating gives CASSAQGNSPLHF. The variable domain in full, with the rest retrieved from reference TRBV25-1 and TRBJ1-6, is EADIYQTPRYLVIGTGKKITLECSQTMGHDKMYWYQQDPGMELHLIHYSYGVNSTEKGDLSSESTVSRIRTEHFPLTLESARPSHTSQYLCASSAQGNSPLHFGNGTRLTVT.

This chain connects TRBV7-9 to TRBJ2-6, with D unclear. The CDR3 totals 15 residues. Germline V gene data show CDR1 as SEHNR and CDR2 as FQNEAQ (reference sequence). V lost 2 bases and J lost 0, with 5 bases in between. CDR3 in amino acids: CASSLQLSGANVLTF. The DNA for the CDR3 is TGTGCCAGCAGCTTACAACTCTCTGGGGCCAACGTCCTGACTTTC. The full variable domain, rest sourced from reference TRBV7-9 and TRBJ2-6, is DTGVSQNPRHKITKRGQNVTFRCDPISEHNRLYWYRQTLGQGPEFLTYFQNEAQLEKSRLLSDRFSAERPKGSFSTLEIQRTEQGDSAMYLCASSLQLSGANVLTFGAGSRLTVL.

V gene TRBV5-1 combines with J gene TRBJ2-4; TRBD2 matches at 7 bases. This CDR3 comprises 14 residues. CDR1 SGHRS and CDR2 YFSETQ come from the germline V gene. The J segment lost 3 bases and the V segment lost 7 bases, leaving 7 bases of the junction unmatched. CDR3 nucleotide sequence: TGCGCCAGCCCGGGAGGCCCTGGCAAAAACATTCAGTACTTC. This codes for CASPGGPGKNIQYF.

The J gene is TRBJ1-4, the V gene TRBV7-2, with D possibly being TRBD1 (6 bases). CDR3 size: 13 residues. Germline CDR1 and CDR2: SGHTA and FQGNSA. The V gene lost 6 bases and the J gene lost 3 bases, with 8 bases spanning the gap. The CDR3 coding sequence is TGTGCCAGCAGACAGGGACCTAATGAAAAACTGTTTTTT. It specifies CASRQGPNEKLFF.

This chain joins TRBV5-1 and TRBJ1-2; perhaps TRBD1 as D (6 bases). The V gene's germline CDR1 is SGHRS and CDR2 YFSETQ. The CDR3 extends over 12 amino acids. Trimming removed 0 bases from V and 9 bases from J, with 9 bases in between. The CDR3: CASSLEGQRYTF. The CDR3 region has the DNA TGCGCCAGCAGCTTGGAAGGACAGCGCTACACCTTC.

The DNA of the CDR3 is TGTGCCAGCAGCAGGGACAGATATCAAGTCTTAGCCAAAAACATTCAGTACTTC. Translation gives CASSRDRYQVLAKNIQYF. This chain uses TRBV25-1 with TRBJ2-4, with TRBD1 identical over 7 bases. CDR3 length: 18 amino acids. Germline CDR1 is MGHDK and CDR2 is SYGVNS. V was pared by 6 bases and J by 0 bases, with 14 bases of the junction left unmatched.

The V call is TRBV7-2, the J call TRBJ2-7, with 11 bases aligning to TRBD2. CDR1 and CDR2 from the germline V gene are SGHTA and FQGNSA. The CDR3 covers 14 residues. V dropped 7 bases and J dropped 1; count of bases not matched to a gene: 3. The CDR3 reads CASTLAGGSYEQYF. CDR3 nucleotides: TGTGCCAGCACGCTAGCGGGAGGTTCCTACGAGCAGTACTTC.

The chain joins TRBV10-3 to TRBJ2-1; TRBD2 matches 14 bases. This CDR3 region has 15 residues. V dropped 10 bases and J dropped 5; count of bases not matched to a gene: 7. Germline lookup yields CDR1 ENHRY and CDR2 SYGVKD. DNA for the CDR3: TGTGCCACAAGGACTAGCGGGAGGCATGACAATGAGCAGTTCTTC. It translates to CATRTSGRHDNEQFF.